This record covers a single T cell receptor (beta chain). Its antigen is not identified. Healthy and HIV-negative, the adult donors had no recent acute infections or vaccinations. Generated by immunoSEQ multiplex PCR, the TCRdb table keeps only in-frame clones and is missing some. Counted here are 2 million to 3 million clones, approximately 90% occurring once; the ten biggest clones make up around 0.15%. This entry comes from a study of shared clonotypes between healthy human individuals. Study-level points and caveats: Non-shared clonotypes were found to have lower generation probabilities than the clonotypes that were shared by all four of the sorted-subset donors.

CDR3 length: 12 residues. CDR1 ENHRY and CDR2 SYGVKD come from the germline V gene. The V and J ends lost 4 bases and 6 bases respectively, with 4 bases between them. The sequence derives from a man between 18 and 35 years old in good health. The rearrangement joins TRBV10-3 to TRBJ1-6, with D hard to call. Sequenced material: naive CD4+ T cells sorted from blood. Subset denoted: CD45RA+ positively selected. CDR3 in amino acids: CAISAANSPLHF. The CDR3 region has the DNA TGTGCCATCAGTGCAGCTAATTCACCCCTCCACTTT.